Below, one TCR beta chain is given with its context. A multiplex PCR was run with 60 Vbeta primers and 13 Jbeta primers. The method was immunoSEQ multiplex PCR; TCRdb's version includes in-frame clones alone and lacks a portion of them. Its table records about 58,000 clones. This sample is drawn from a study of cytomegalovirus exposure and HLA in healthy donors. The CDR3 contains 14 residues. V was trimmed by 1 base and J by 8 bases, leaving 15 bases between them. The germline CDR1 and CDR2 sequences are SGHRS and YFSETQ. The receptor was derived from a woman aged 18-29 years in good health and CMV-seronegative. The V gene is TRBV5-1, the J gene TRBJ1-2; TRBD1 might be the D (5 bases). The sequenced sample was PBMCs. The CDR3 DNA reads as TGCGCCAGCAGCTTGCTGGGGGGGAGGGACGGCTACACCTTC. Protein: CASSLLGGRDGYTF.